Listed below are T cell receptor beta chains from one sample, sequenced in a study of blood T cell repertoires in COVID-19. Generated by immunoSEQ multiplex PCR, the TCRdb table keeps only in-frame clones and is missing some. The sample shows about 44,000 clones, about 85% of them seen only once. Source material: peripheral blood. The receptor set was obtained from a woman older than 75 in a cohort sampled during active or convalescent COVID-19. CDR3s include the opening cysteine and the closing phenylalanine or tryptophan. Fields, in order: V gene, clone size, J gene, D gene, CDR3 protein, CDR3 DNA. D genes are given only for firm matches. Expanded clones are given a class, and other clones once, few, many or no size at all.

TRBV9	-	TRBJ2-1	TRBD2	CASSFSGGEGYNEQFF	TGTGCCAGCAGCTTTAGCGGGGGGGAAGGCTACAATGAGCAGTTCTTC
TRBV7-9	-	TRBJ1-1	TRBD1	CASSIGQGWTEAFF	TGTGCCAGCAGCATCGGACAGGGGTGGACTGAAGCTTTCTTT
TRBV18	-	TRBJ1-1	TRBD1	CASSQKTGSTEAFF	TGTGCCAGCTCACAAAAGACAGGGTCCACTGAAGCTTTCTTT
TRBV7-8	-	TRBJ1-1	TRBD1	CASSPRGVDRGGTEAFF	TGTGCCAGCAGCCCAAGGGGGGTGGACAGGGGAGGCACTGAAGCTTTCTTT
TRBV7-8	once	TRBJ1-5	-	CASSLEVGRLNQPQHF	TGTGCCAGCAGCTTAGAGGTGGGGAGGCTCAATCAGCCCCAGCATTTT
TRBV5-1	-	TRBJ1-1	-	CASSPGRGNTEAFF	TGCGCCAGCAGCCCAGGCCGGGGAAACACTGAAGCTTTCTTT
TRBV9	few	TRBJ1-6	-	CASSVGRGDSPLHF	TGTGCCAGCAGCGTGGGGCGTGGGGATTCACCCCTCCACTTT
TRBV19	few	TRBJ1-5	-	CASSIGTLRPQHF	TGTGCCAGTAGTATCGGGACACTGCGGCCCCAGCATTTT
TRBV5-5	-	TRBJ1-4	TRBD1	CASSPGTGGLATNEKLFF	TGTGCCAGCAGCCCCGGGACAGGGGGACTTGCAACTAATGAAAAACTGTTTTTT
TRBV6-5	-	TRBJ1-1	TRBD1	CASRIRGLDTEAFF	TGTGCCAGCAGGATCAGGGGGTTGGACACTGAAGCTTTCTTT
TRBV5-6	-	TRBJ2-2	-	CASSPSRGAKDTGELFF	TGTGCCAGCAGCCCCTCCCGGGGGGCGAAGGACACCGGGGAGCTGTTTTTT
TRBV11-3	-	TRBJ2-7	TRBD2	CASSGGLAGSYEQYF	TGTGCCAGCAGCGGGGGACTAGCGGGGTCCTACGAGCAGTACTTC
TRBV7-9	-	TRBJ1-1	-	CASSLEWATEAFF	TGTGCCAGCAGCTTAGAATGGGCCACTGAAGCTTTCTTT
TRBV11-2	-	TRBJ2-1	TRBD2	CASTPSRGGSSYNEQFF	TGTGCCAGCACCCCCTCGCGGGGCGGGAGTTCCTACAATGAGCAGTTCTTC
TRBV4-1	-	TRBJ2-3	TRBD2	CASSQGVAGARDTQYF	TGCGCCAGCAGCCAAGGTGTAGCGGGAGCAAGGGATACGCAGTATTTT
TRBV10-3	-	TRBJ1-5	-	CAISEVMADNQPQHF	TGTGCCATCAGTGAGGTAATGGCAGATAATCAGCCCCAGCATTTT
TRBV11-3	-	TRBJ2-7	TRBD2	CASRPTLAGVYEQYF	TGTGCCAGCAGGCCCACCCTAGCGGGGGTCTACGAGCAGTACTTC
TRBV2	-	TRBJ2-3	-	CASSARGTVSTDTQYF	TGTGCCAGCAGTGCCCGCGGGACGGTAAGCACAGATACGCAGTATTTT
TRBV7-2	-	TRBJ1-2	TRBD1	CASSVPGTEANYGYTF	TGTGCCAGCAGCGTCCCAGGGACAGAGGCGAACTATGGCTACACCTTC
TRBV30	-	TRBJ1-1	-	CVIQGWTEAFF	TGTGTCATACAGGGATGGACTGAAGCTTTCTTT
TRBV5-8	-	TRBJ2-3	-	CASSLAVSGDTDTQYF	TGTGCCAGCAGCTTGGCCGTTAGCGGAGACACAGATACGCAGTATTTT
TRBV7-9	-	TRBJ1-1	-	CASSPQGWTEAFF	TGTGCCAGCAGCCCCCAGGGATGGACTGAAGCTTTCTTT
TRBV6-6	-	TRBJ1-1	TRBD1	CASTHSPGQGGTEAFF	TGTGCCAGCACCCATTCCCCGGGACAGGGAGGCACTGAAGCTTTCTTT
TRBV7-2	-	TRBJ1-1	TRBD1	CASSLGGPGTGTEAFF	TGTGCCAGCAGCTTAGGGGGCCCCGGGACAGGGACTGAAGCTTTCTTT
TRBV27	-	TRBJ2-7	-	CASSSPSLGDYEQYF	TGTGCCAGCAGTTCTCCTTCATTAGGGGACTACGAGCAGTACTTC
TRBV6-5	-	TRBJ1-3	-	CASRGPSGNTIYF	TGTGCCAGCAGGGGGCCGTCTGGAAACACCATATATTTT
TRBV7-6	-	TRBJ2-5	TRBD2	CASSPRSTSGGETQYF	TGTGCCAGCAGCCCAAGGTCCACTAGCGGGGGAGAGACCCAGTACTTC
TRBV10-2	-	TRBJ2-1	-	CASSRQPGTVNEQFF	TGCGCCAGCAGTCGCCAGCCGGGAACGGTCAATGAGCAGTTCTTC
TRBV5-4	-	TRBJ2-2	TRBD1	CASSLVVGTGITGELFF	TGTGCCAGCAGCTTGGTGGTCGGGACAGGGATCACCGGGGAGCTGTTTTTT
TRBV7-9	-	TRBJ1-1	TRBD1	CASSLEWTGVRTEAFF	TGTGCCAGCAGCTTAGAGTGGACAGGGGTTCGTACTGAAGCTTTCTTT
TRBV25-1	-	TRBJ2-5	-	CASSESSSGSGTQYF	TGTGCCAGCAGTGAATCCTCCTCAGGGTCCGGGACCCAGTACTTC
TRBV7-2	-	TRBJ1-3	TRBD1	CASSLLTGIGNTIYF	TGTGCCAGCAGCTTATTGACAGGGATAGGAAACACCATATATTTT
TRBV19	once	TRBJ1-2	TRBD1	CASRDRVMGYTF	TGTGCCAGTAGAGACAGGGTAATGGGCTACACCTTC
TRBV10-3	-	TRBJ2-3	TRBD2	CAINDLGTSGGTDTQYF	TGTGCCATCAATGATCTCGGGACTAGCGGGGGGACAGATACGCAGTATTTT
TRBV4-1	-	TRBJ1-6	TRBD1	CASSQIGTGLSPLHF	TGCGCCAGCAGCCAAATCGGGACAGGTTTATCACCCCTCCACTTT
TRBV6-5	-	TRBJ2-7	-	CASSPETVPYEQYF	TGTGCCAGCAGTCCCGAGACAGTGCCCTACGAGCAGTACTTC
TRBV5-1	-	TRBJ2-5	TRBD1	CASSRDSNQETQYF	TGCGCCAGCAGCAGGGACAGCAACCAAGAGACCCAGTACTTC
TRBV19	-	TRBJ1-1	-	CASSIRGFFPEAFF	TGTGCCAGTAGTATCAGGGGTTTTTTCCCTGAAGCTTTCTTT
TRBV5-1	-	TRBJ2-1	-	CASSFGDSGTGFNNEQFF	TGCGCCAGCAGCTTCGGCGACAGTGGAACGGGTTTTAACAATGAGCAGTTCTTC